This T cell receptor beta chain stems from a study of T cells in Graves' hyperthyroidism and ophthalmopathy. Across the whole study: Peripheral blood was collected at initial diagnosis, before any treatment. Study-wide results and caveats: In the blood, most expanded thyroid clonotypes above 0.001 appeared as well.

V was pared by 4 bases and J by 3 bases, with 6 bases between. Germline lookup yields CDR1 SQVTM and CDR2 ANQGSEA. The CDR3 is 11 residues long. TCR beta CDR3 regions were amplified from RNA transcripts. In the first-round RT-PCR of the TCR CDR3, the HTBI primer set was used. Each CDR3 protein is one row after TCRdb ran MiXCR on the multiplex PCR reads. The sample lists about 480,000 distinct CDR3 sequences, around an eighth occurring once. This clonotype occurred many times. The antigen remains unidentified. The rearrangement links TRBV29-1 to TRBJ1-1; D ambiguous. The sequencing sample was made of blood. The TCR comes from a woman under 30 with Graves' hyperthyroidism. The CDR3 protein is CSVGKDTEAFF. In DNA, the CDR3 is TGCAGCGTTGGTAAGGACACTGAAGCTTTCTTT.